The 17 T cell receptor beta chains presented below share a single source sample, sequenced in a study of Siglec-9 on CD8 T cells in melanoma. Measured with immunoSEQ multiplex PCR; TCRdb has only the in-frame clones, and not every one. The data show more than 30,000 clones, approximately 83% seen once. Sample: Siglec-9- CD8+ T cells sorted from blood. The source of these receptors is a human donor in good health.

The CDR3 sequence is CASSPRLAGSTDTQYF. The CDR3 coding sequence is TGTGCCAGCAGCCCCAGACTAGCGGGGTCCACAGATACGCAGTATTTT. This chain uses TRBV7-9 with TRBJ2-3; 11 nucleotides match TRBD2. From germline, CDR1 is SEHNR and CDR2 FQNEAQ (reference sequence). CDR3 length equals 16 residues. V gave up 5 bases and J gave up 2 bases; unmatched junction bases: 6.

This chain connects TRBV29-1 to TRBJ2-1; TRBD2 is a possible D gene (6 bases). The V end was cut by 6 bases, the J end by 1 base, with 16 bases between. There are 15 residues in the CDR3. Germline V gene data show CDR1 as SQVTM and CDR2 as ANQGSEA. The CDR3 bases are TGCAGCGTGCCGTTGAGACTAGTGTCCTACAATGAGCAGTTCTTC. Residues: CSVPLRLVSYNEQFF.

This chain connects TRBV9 to TRBJ2-3; perhaps D is TRBD1 or TRBD2 (5 bases each). This CDR3 is 15 amino acids long. V lost 7 bases and J 2 bases, leaving 17 bases between the germline ends. Germline V gene sequence: CDR1 SGDLS, CDR2 YYNGEE. CDR3 amino acids: CASEPPLGVTDTQYF. The CDR3 nucleotides are TGTGCCAGCGAGCCGCCGTTGGGGGTCACAGATACGCAGTATTTT.

V gene TRBV4-1 combines with J gene TRBJ2-7, with D perhaps assigned TRBD1 or TRBD2 (5 bases each). V lost 1 base, J lost 4 bases, and 14 bases lay in between. The CDR3 length is 15 residues. Per germline, CDR1 MGHRA and CDR2 YSYEKL. The CDR3 DNA follows: TGCGCCAGCAGCCAAGGGAGAGGGACCGATTACGAGCAGTACTTC. It is translated as CASSQGRGTDYEQYF.

This clone was detected only a few times. The chain has TRBV10-2 and TRBJ1-1; possibly TRBD1 for D (5 bases). Trimming removed 4 bases at V and 0 bases at J, with 9 bases between. The CDR3 totals 14 residues. Germline loops: CDR1 WSHSY, CDR2 SAAADI. The CDR3 sequence is CASSVGHLNTEAFF. CDR3 coding DNA: TGCGCCAGCAGTGTTGGACACTTGAACACTGAAGCTTTCTTT.

This clone was seen once. The chain combines TRBV6-5 with TRBJ2-7; TRBD1 might be the D (5 bases). V gave up 4 bases and J gave up 6 bases, with 13 bases separating them. Per germline, CDR1 MNHEY and CDR2 SVGAGI. CDR3 size: 13 residues. This CDR3 is CASSFRAGSEQYF. DNA of the CDR3: TGTGCCAGCAGTTTCAGGGCTGGGTCCGAGCAGTACTTC.

Only one count was recorded for this clone. The rearrangement joins TRBV6-6 to TRBJ1-6; 7 bases are shared with TRBD1. The length of the CDR3 is 16 residues. Trimming at V came to 9 bases and at J to 3 bases, leaving 11 bases not matched to a gene. Germline V gene lookup returns CDR1 MNHNY and CDR2 SVGAGI (reference sequence). CDR3 DNA sequence: TGTGCCAGTCTTACAGGGGCTGGTTACTATAATTCACCCCTCCACTTT. It encodes CASLTGAGYYNSPLHF.

This clone was observed a handful of times. The chain links TRBV10-2 to TRBJ2-7; unclear D gene. CDR1 is WSHSY, CDR2 SAAADI, per germline. This CDR3 region has 13 residues. Deletions cut 3 bases from V and 1 base from J, with 7 bases between. CDR3 sequence reads: CASSDKGSYEQYF. As DNA, the CDR3 is TGCGCCAGCAGTGATAAAGGATCCTACGAGCAGTACTTC.

The rearrangement joins TRBV7-9 to TRBJ2-1; D gene ambiguous. Deletions cut 4 bases from V and 1 base from J, with 17 bases between. Germline CDR1 SEHNR, CDR2 FQNEAQ (reference sequence). The CDR3 runs 17 residues. This CDR3 reads CASSSNLQVRSYNEQFF. As DNA, the CDR3 is TGTGCCAGCAGCTCTAACCTCCAGGTACGGTCCTACAATGAGCAGTTCTTC.

The chain employs TRBV5-4 and TRBJ2-1; weak D call: TRBD2 (5 bases). Between the trimmed V and J ends, which lost 0 bases and 2 bases, there was a span of 12 bases. Per the germline V gene, CDR1 is SGHNT and CDR2 is YYREEE (reference sequence). CDR3 length: 16 residues. This chain's CDR3 is CASSLATGRTYNEQFF. In DNA form, the CDR3 reads TGTGCCAGCAGCTTGGCCACGGGGAGAACCTACAATGAGCAGTTCTTC.

This chain uses TRBV10-3 with TRBJ2-1; TRBD2 agrees at 11 bases. The CDR3 extends over 15 amino acids. The V and J ends lost 6 bases and 8 bases, in that order; junction bases with no gene match: 9. Germline values: CDR1 ENHRY, CDR2 SYGVKD. The CDR3 nucleotides read TGTGCCATCAGCGAGACTAGCGGGATGGGTTATGAGCAGTTCTTC. Amino acid sequence: CAISETSGMGYEQFF.

The chain employs TRBV27 and TRBJ1-3; 7 positions agree with TRBD1. The CDR3 spans 17 residues. V lost 4 bases to trimming and J lost 7 bases; unmatched junction nucleotides: 16. Germline-derived CDR1 and CDR2 are MNHEY and SMNVEV (reference sequence). In nucleotides, the CDR3 is TGTGCCAGCAGTTCCCTATCAAGACAGGGCCTTAGGAACACCATATATTTT. Its translation: CASSSLSRQGLRNTIYF.

DNA of the CDR3: TGTGCCAGCAGCCAAGGGACAGGACATCAGCCCCAGCATTTT. Amino acid sequence: CASSQGTGHQPQHF. The chain has TRBV2 and TRBJ1-5, with 8 bases lining up with TRBD1. The germline gives CDR1 SNHLY, CDR2 FYNNEI. The CDR3 length is 14 residues. J was trimmed by 5 bases and V by 6 bases; bases with no gene match: 6.

V and J are TRBV5-8 and TRBJ2-3; D is unresolved. CDR3 size: 13 residues. Germline V CDR1 and CDR2: SGHTS, YDEGEE. The V end was cut by 5 bases, the J end by 8 bases, with 15 bases between. For the CDR3, the DNA is TGTGCCAGCAGGAATTGGCAGGCGGCTACGCAGTATTTT. It encodes CASRNWQAATQYF.

The chain uses TRBV4-2 and TRBJ2-3; possibly TRBD1 or TRBD2 for D (5 bases each). This CDR3 spans 20 amino acids. CDR1 and CDR2 (germline): LGHNA, YNFKEQ. V lost 0 bases, J lost 6 bases, and 28 bases lay in between. The CDR3 DNA sequence: TGTGCCAGCAGCCAAGATCACTCAGGGAAGGGATGGGGTGGGGAGGATACGCAGTATTTT. Encoded protein: CASSQDHSGKGWGGEDTQYF.

The chain joins TRBV7-9 to TRBJ2-3, with a weak D call TRBD2 (5 bases). CDR1 and CDR2 from the germline V gene are SEHNR and FQNEAQ (reference sequence). CDR3 length: 15 residues. V was cut by 5 bases and J by 2 bases, with 14 bases left in between. CDR3 region: CASSAAGIYTDTQYF. The DNA for the CDR3 is TGTGCCAGCAGCGCCGCGGGCATCTACACAGATACGCAGTATTTT.

The rearrangement joins TRBV28 to TRBJ1-5, with 8 nucleotides matching TRBD1. Trimming removed 2 bases from V and 9 bases from J; junction bases left unmatched: 9. The CDR3 sequence is 15 residues long. Germline assignment: CDR1 MDHEN and CDR2 SYDVKM. The CDR3 bases are TGTGCCAGCAGTTTAAGGACAGGGCTACAGGGGCCCCAGCATTTT. Its translation: CASSLRTGLQGPQHF.